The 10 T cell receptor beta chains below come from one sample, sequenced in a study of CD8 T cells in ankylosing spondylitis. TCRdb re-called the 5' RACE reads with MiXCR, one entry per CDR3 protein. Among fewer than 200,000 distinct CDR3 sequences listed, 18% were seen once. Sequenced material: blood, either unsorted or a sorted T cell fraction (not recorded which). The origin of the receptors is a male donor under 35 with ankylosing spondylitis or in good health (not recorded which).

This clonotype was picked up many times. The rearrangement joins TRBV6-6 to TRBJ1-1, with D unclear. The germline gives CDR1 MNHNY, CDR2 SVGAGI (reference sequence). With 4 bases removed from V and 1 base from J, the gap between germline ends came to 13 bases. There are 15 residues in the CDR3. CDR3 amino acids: CASSWFSSGNTEAFF. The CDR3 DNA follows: TGTGCCAGCAGTTGGTTCTCATCGGGGAACACTGAAGCTTTCTTT.

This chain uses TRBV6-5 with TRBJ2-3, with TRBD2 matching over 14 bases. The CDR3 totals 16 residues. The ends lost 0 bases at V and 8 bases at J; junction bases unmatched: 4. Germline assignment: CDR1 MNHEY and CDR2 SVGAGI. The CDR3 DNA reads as TGTGCCAGCAGTTACTCAATCGGGACTAGCGGGAGTACGCAGTATTTT. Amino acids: CASSYSIGTSGSTQYF.

The CDR3 sequence is CSVKGTGVWNEQFF. CDR3 DNA: TGCAGCGTTAAGGGGACAGGGGTGTGGAATGAGCAGTTCTTC. The rearrangement uses TRBV29-1 and TRBJ2-1; 10 nucleotides match TRBD1. Losses at the gene ends were 5 bases for V and 7 bases for J; bases not matched to a gene: 8. CDR1 is SQVTM and CDR2 is ANQGSEA in the germline V gene. The CDR3 is made up of 14 amino acids.

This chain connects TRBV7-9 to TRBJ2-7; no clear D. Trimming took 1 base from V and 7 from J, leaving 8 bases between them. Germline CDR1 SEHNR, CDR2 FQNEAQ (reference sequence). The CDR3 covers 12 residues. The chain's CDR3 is CASSLGPREQYV. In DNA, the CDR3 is TGTGCCAGCAGCTTAGGCCCCAGGGAGCAGTACGTC.

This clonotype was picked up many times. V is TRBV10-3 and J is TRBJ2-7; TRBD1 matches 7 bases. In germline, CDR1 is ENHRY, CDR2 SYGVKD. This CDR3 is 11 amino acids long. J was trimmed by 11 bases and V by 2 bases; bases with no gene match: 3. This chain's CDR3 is CAISEDRAEYF. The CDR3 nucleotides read TGTGCCATCAGTGAGGACAGGGCGGAGTACTTC.

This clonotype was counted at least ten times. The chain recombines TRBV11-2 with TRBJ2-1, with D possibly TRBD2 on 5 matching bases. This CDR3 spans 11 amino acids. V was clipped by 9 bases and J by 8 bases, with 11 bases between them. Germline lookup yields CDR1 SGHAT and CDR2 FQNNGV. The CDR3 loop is CAREGGYEQFF. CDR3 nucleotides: TGTGCCAGGGAAGGAGGATATGAGCAGTTCTTC.

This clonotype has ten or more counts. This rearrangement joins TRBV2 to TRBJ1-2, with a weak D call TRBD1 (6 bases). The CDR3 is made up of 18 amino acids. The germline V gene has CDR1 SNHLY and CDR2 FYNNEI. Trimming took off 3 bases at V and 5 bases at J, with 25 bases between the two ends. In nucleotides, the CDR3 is TGTGCCAGCAGTGATTTGTTTACGGCGGAGGGGGGAAATTATGGCTACACCTTC. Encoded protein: CASSDLFTAEGGNYGYTF.

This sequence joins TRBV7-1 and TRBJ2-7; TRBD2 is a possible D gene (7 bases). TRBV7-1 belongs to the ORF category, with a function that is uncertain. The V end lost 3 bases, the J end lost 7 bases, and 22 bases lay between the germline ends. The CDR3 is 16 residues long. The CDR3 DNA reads TGTGCCAGCAGCTCTAGGGGGGGGGGAGGGCCAAGAGAGCAGTACTTC. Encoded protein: CASSSRGGGGPREQYF.

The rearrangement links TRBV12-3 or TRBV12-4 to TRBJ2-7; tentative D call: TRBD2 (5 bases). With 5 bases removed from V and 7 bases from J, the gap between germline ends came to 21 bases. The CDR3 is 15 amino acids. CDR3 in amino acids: CASSVILGREIEQYF. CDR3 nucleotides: TGTGCCAGCAGTGTCATATTGGGGAGAGAAATAGAGCAGTACTTC.

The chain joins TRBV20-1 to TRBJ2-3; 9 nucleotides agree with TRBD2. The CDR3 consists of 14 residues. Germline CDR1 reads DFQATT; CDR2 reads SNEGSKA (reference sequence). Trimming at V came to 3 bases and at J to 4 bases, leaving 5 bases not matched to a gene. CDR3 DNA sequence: TGCAGTGCTAGCTCTAGCGGGGTGGCAGATACGCAGTATTTT. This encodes CSASSSGVADTQYF.